This T cell receptor (beta chain) is from a study of a mutant IDH1 vaccine in newly diagnosed glioma. Method: immunoSEQ multiplex PCR; TCRdb's copy keeps in-frame clones and lacks some. The table lists approximately 100,000 clones, around nine tenths of them singletons. The CDR3 contains 15 residues. Unmatched junction bases numbered 5, after V lost 1 base and J lost 8 bases. Germline V lookup: CDR1 SGHDN, CDR2 FVKESK. Specified time point: baseline, week 1 (first vaccination visit). Indicated treatment: pre-vaccination baseline after standard-of-care therapy. New WHO grade 3 or 4 IDH1-mutant, ATRX-lost astrocytomas were present in all donors.

The rearrangement links TRBV14 to TRBJ2-1, with TRBD2 matching over 10 bases. The clonotype was recovered from a woman aged 50 to 65 with glioma. Sequenced here: PBMCs, sampled from a glioma patient treated with radiotherapy, temozolomide or both. In DNA form, the CDR3 reads TGTGCCAGCAGCCAAGCCGTAGCGGGAGGCTATGAGCAGTTCTTC. It is translated as CASSQAVAGGYEQFF.